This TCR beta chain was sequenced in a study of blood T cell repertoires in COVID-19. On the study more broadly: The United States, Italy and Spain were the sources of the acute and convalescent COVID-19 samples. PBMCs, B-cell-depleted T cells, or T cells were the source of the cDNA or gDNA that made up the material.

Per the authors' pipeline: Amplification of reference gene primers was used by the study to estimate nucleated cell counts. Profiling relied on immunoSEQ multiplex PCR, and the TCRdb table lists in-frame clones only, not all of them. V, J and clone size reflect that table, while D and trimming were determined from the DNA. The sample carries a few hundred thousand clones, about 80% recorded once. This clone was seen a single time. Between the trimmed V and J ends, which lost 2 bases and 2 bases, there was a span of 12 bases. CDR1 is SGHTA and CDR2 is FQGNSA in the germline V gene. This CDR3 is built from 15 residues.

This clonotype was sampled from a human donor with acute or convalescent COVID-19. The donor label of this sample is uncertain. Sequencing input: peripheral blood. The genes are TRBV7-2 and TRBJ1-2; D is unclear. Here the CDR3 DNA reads TGTGCCAGCAGCTTAACAAGACTCAACAACTATGGCTACACCTTC. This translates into CASSLTRLNNYGYTF.